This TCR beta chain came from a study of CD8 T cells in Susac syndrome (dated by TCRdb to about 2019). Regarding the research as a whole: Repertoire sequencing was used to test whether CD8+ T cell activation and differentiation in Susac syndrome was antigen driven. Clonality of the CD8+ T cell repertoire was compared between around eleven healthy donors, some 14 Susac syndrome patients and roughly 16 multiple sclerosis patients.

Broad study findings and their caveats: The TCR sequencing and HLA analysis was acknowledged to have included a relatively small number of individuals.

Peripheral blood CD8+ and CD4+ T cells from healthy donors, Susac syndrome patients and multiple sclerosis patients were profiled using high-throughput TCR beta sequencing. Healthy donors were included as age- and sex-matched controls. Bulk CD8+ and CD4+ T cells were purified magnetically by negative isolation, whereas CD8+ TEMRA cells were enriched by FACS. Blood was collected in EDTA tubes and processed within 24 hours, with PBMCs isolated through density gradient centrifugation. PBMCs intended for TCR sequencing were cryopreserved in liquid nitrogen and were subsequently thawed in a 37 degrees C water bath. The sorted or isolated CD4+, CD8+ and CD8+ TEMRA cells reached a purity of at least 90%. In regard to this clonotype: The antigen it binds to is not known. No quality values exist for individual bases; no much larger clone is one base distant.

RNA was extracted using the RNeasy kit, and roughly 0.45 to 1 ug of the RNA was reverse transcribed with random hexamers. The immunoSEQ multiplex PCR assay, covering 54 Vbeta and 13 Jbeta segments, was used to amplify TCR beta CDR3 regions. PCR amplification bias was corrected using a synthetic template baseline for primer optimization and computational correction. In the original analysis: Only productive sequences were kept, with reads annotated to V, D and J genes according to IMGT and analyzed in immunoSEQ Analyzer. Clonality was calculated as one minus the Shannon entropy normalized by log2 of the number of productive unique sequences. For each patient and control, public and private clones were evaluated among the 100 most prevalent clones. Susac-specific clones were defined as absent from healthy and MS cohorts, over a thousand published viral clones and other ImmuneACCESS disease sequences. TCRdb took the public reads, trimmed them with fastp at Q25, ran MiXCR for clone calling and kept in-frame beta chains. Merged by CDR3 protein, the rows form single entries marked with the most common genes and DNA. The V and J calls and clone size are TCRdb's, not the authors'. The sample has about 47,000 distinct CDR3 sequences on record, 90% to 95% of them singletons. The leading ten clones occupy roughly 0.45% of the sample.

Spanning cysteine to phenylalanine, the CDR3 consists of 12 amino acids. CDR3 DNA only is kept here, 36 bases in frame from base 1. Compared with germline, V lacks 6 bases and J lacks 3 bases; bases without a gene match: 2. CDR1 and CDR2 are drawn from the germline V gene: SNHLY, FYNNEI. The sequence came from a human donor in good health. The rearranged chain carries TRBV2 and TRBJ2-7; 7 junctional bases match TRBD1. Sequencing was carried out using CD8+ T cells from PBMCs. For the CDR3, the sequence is CASSRDSYEQYF. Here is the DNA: TGTGCCAGCAGCCGGGACAGCTACGAGCAGTACTTC.